This T cell receptor beta chain emerged from a study of human T cells and chemical hapten exposure. This clonotype turned up a few times. TCRdb reprocessed the RACE reads with MiXCR, giving one entry per CDR3 protein. The repertoire holds about 120,000 distinct CDR3 sequences, approximately 14% seen once, with approximately 0.92% in the top ten. As for time point: patch test 1, 2 weeks after DPC sensitization. The treatment is: therapeutic diphenylcyclopropenone sensitization with weekly scalp DPC. Blood draws came before every patch-test application. The study drew its donors from alopecia patients who were 18 to 70 years old and suitable for DPC. Source: whole blood, taken in connection with sensitization to the hapten diphenylcyclopropenone (DPC). The TCR sequence derives from a man aged 18-30 years with alopecia areata. Some clones in this sample may be carry-over from other donors' samples.

The CDR3 sequence: CASRGTGVRDGYTF. The DNA of the CDR3 is TGTGCCAGCAGGGGGACGGGAGTGAGGGATGGCTACACCTTC. The V call is TRBV6-5, the J call TRBJ1-2; weak D call: TRBD1 (5 bases). Germline V gene lookup returns CDR1 MNHEY and CDR2 SVGAGI. The V and J ends lost 6 bases and 6 bases respectively, with 17 bases between them. The CDR3 totals 14 residues.